One T cell receptor beta chain is described in this entry. For each CDR3 protein, TCRdb gives one entry from its re-call of the 5' RACE reads, without DNA. Here the sample table reports around 450,000 distinct CDR3 sequences. This specimen belongs to a study of monozygotic twins with inflammatory bowel disease. This CDR3 has 13 amino acids. The V gene's germline CDR1 is GTSNPN and CDR2 SVGIG (reference sequence). This TCR derives from a human donor with ulcerative colitis or Crohn's disease, or a healthy co-twin of an affected twin (not recorded which). The sequencing input was blood. The chain carries TRBV30 and TRBJ2-1. This CDR3 reads CAWRAGPYNEQFF. Variable domain in full (rest from reference TRBV30 and TRBJ2-1): SQTIHQWPATLVQPVGSPLSLECTVEGTSNPNLYWYRQAAGRGLQLLFYSVGIGQISSEVPQNLSASRPQDRQFILSSKKLLLSDSGFYLCAWRAGPYNEQFFGPGTRLTVL.